This is a list of T cell receptor beta chains from one sample in a study of shared T cell receptors in the human thymus. Produced via immunoSEQ multiplex PCR; TCRdb's table is partial and in-frame only. The sample includes over 450,000 clones, around three quarters of them seen just once. The data also belong to a second study, concerning human thymus T cells.

The sample was thymocytes. These receptors were taken from a boy under two years old with a congenital heart defect. CDR3s include the opening cysteine and the closing phenylalanine or tryptophan. D genes are given only for firm matches. The size field is filled for only some rows; it gives once, few, many or a size class.

>-|TRBV30|TRBD2|TRBJ2-5
CAWRPSGEGQETQYF
TGTGCCTGGAGACCAAGCGGGGAAGGACAAGAGACCCAGTACTTC
>-|TRBV6-4|-|TRBJ2-5
CASSPGWGQETQYF
TGTGCCAGCAGTCCGGGGTGGGGACAAGAGACCCAGTACTTC
>-|TRBV29-1|TRBD2|TRBJ2-1
CSVISGIHNEQFF
TGCAGCGTTATTAGCGGGATTCACAATGAGCAGTTCTTC
>few|TRBV15|-|TRBJ2-2
CATSRAGGSTGELFF
TGTGCCACCAGCAGAGCTGGGGGCAGCACCGGGGAGCTGTTTTTT
>-|TRBV7-6|TRBD2|TRBJ2-3
CASSPRGLAGATDTQYF
TGTGCCAGCAGCCCAAGGGGGCTAGCGGGAGCGACAGATACGCAGTATTTT
>-|TRBV30|-|TRBJ1-3
CAWSEGEAGNTIYF
TGTGCCTGGAGTGAGGGGGAAGCTGGAAACACCATATATTTT
>-|TRBV12-1|-|TRBJ2-1
CASSPSPGSYNEQFF
TGTGCCAGCAGCCCCTCCCCCGGCTCCTACAATGAGCAGTTCTTC
>-|TRBV12-5|TRBD2|TRBJ2-2
CASGLGWGLAGVNTGELFF
TGTGCTAGTGGTTTGGGGTGGGGGCTAGCGGGAGTGAACACCGGGGAGCTGTTTTTT
>-|TRBV5-1|-|TRBJ1-4
CASSWAGLGEKLFF
TGCGCCAGCAGCTGGGCCGGACTGGGGGAAAAACTGTTTTTT
>-|TRBV29-1|-|TRBJ2-3
CSVEQQGIMDTQYF
TGCAGCGTTGAACAACAGGGCATAATGGATACGCAGTATTTT
>-|TRBV4-3|-|TRBJ2-3
CASSLQGMREQTSDTQYF
TGCGCCAGCAGCCTACAAGGGATGCGGGAACAAACCTCGGATACGCAGTATTTT
>once|TRBV6-1|-|TRBJ2-7
CASSEVRQHTYEQYF
TGTGCCAGCAGTGAAGTAAGACAGCACACCTACGAGCAGTACTTC
>-|TRBV28|TRBD2|TRBJ2-1
CASQTLPGLAGVFGEQFF
TGTGCCAGCCAAACCCTCCCGGGACTAGCGGGAGTTTTTGGAGAGCAGTTCTTC
>-|TRBV10-3|-|TRBJ1-3
CAISERNGDSGNTIYF
TGTGCCATCAGTGAGCGCAACGGTGACTCTGGAAACACCATATATTTT
>-|TRBV6-5|TRBD1|TRBJ2-7
CASSDRGTYEQYF
TGTGCCAGCAGCGACAGGGGAACCTACGAGCAGTACTTC
>-|TRBV27|TRBD2|TRBJ2-5
CASSPSQNIPGLAGGNGETQYF
TGTGCCAGCAGTCCCTCCCAGAACATTCCGGGACTAGCGGGAGGGAATGGGGAGACCCAGTACTTC
>-|TRBV28|TRBD1|TRBJ1-5
CASTRGQGNQPQHF
TGTGCCAGCACTCGGGGACAGGGCAATCAGCCCCAGCATTTT
>-|TRBV4-3|-|TRBJ2-3
CASSQDWGARLTDTQYF
TGCGCCAGCAGCCAAGATTGGGGAGCCCGACTGACAGATACGCAGTATTTT
>-|TRBV11-3|-|TRBJ2-7
CASSLGGDYEQYF
TGTGCCAGCAGCTTAGGGGGGGACTACGAGCAGTACTTC
>-|TRBV5-4|-|TRBJ2-1
CASSPGEDEQFF
TGTGCCAGCAGCCCCGGGGAGGATGAGCAGTTCTTC
>-|TRBV19|-|TRBJ1-2
CASADKTDPYGYTF
TGTGCCAGCGCAGACAAGACAGACCCCTATGGCTACACCTTC
>-|TRBV28|TRBD1|TRBJ1-5
CASSSSPSLPGQGVQPQHF
TGTGCCAGCAGTTCAAGCCCTTCTCTACCGGGACAGGGGGTCCAGCCCCAGCATTTT
>-|TRBV11-3|TRBD1|TRBJ2-1
CASSLATGGVGSEQFF
TGTGCCAGCAGCTTAGCGACAGGGGGCGTCGGTAGTGAGCAGTTCTTC
>few|TRBV4-3|TRBD2|TRBJ2-1
CASSQEGLGRERGNEQFF
TGCGCCAGCAGCCAAGAAGGGTTAGGGAGGGAGAGGGGCAATGAGCAGTTCTTC
>-|TRBV4-3|TRBD2|TRBJ2-2
CASSQDVAGIPNTGELFF
TGCGCCAGCAGCCAAGATGTAGCGGGAATCCCGAACACCGGGGAGCTGTTTTTT
>-|TRBV29-1|-|TRBJ2-4
CSVEGIGTKNIQYF
TGCAGCGTTGAGGGGATCGGGACCAAAAACATTCAGTACTTC
>-|TRBV4-1|-|TRBJ2-1
CASSLPGRAYNEQFF
TGCGCCAGCAGCCTTCCGGGAAGGGCCTACAATGAGCAGTTCTTC
>-|TRBV15|TRBD1|TRBJ1-2
CATSIQGAYGYTF
TGTGCCACCAGCATCCAGGGGGCGTATGGCTACACCTTC
>-|TRBV27|TRBD2|TRBJ2-1
CSTRGTSGYNEQFF
TGTTCCACCCGAGGGACTAGCGGTTACAATGAGCAGTTCTTC
>-|TRBV7-2|TRBD1|TRBJ2-3
CASSSTSGQGSTDTQYF
TGTGCCAGCAGCTCAACTAGTGGACAGGGAAGCACAGATACGCAGTATTTT
>-|TRBV5-1|-|TRBJ1-2
CASSPRTAHYGYTF
TGCGCCAGCAGCCCCCGGACAGCCCACTATGGCTACACCTTC
>few|TRBV27|TRBD1|TRBJ2-4
CASSSNRGKNIQYF
TGTGCCAGCAGTTCGAACAGGGGAAAAAACATTCAGTACTTC
>few|TRBV29-1|TRBD1|TRBJ1-2
CSVHRGSYGYTF
TGCAGCGTGCACAGGGGCTCCTATGGCTACACCTTC
>-|TRBV30|-|TRBJ2-1
CAWSVVHNEQFF
TGTGCCTGGAGTGTCGTCCACAATGAGCAGTTCTTC
>-|TRBV28|TRBD1|TRBJ2-6
CASSSGTAGANVLTF
TGTGCCAGCAGTTCGGGGACAGCCGGGGCCAACGTCCTGACTTTC
>-|TRBV11-2|TRBD1|TRBJ2-7
CASSFLPQGQNEQYF
TGTGCCAGCAGCTTCCTTCCCCAGGGACAGAACGAGCAGTACTTC
>-|TRBV5-6|-|TRBJ2-7
CASSRGASASYEQYF
TGTGCCAGCAGCCGAGGGGCTAGCGCTTCCTACGAGCAGTACTTC
>-|TRBV27|TRBD2|TRBJ2-1
CASSPRSGRASNEQFF
TGTGCCAGCAGTCCTCGAAGCGGGAGGGCTAGCAATGAGCAGTTCTTC
>-|TRBV5-6|TRBD2|TRBJ2-7
CASSSGLAVPSYEQYF
TGTGCCAGCAGCTCGGGACTAGCGGTACCATCCTACGAGCAGTACTTC
>once|TRBV23-1|-|TRBJ2-7
CASSRRWGDYEQYF
TGCGCCAGCAGTCGCCGGTGGGGGGACTACGAGCAGTACTTC